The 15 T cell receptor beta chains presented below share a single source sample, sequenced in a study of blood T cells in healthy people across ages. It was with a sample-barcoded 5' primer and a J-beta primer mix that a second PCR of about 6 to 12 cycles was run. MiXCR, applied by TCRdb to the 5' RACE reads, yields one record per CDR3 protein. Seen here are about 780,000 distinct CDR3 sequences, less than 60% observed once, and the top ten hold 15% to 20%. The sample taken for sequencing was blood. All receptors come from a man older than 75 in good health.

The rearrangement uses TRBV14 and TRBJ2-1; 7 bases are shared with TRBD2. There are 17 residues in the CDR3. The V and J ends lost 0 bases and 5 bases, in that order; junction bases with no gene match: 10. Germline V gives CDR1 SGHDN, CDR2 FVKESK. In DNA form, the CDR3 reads TGTGCCAGCAGCCAAGAGTGGGGCGGGAGTATCGACAATGAGCAGTTCTTC. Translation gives CASSQEWGGSIDNEQFF.

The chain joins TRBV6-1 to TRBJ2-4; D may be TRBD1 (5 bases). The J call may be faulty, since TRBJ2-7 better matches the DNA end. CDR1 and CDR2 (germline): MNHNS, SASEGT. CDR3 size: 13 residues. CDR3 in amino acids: CASSEQQEYEQYF. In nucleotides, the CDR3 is TGTGCCAGCAGTGAACAACAGGAGTACGAGCAGTACTTC.

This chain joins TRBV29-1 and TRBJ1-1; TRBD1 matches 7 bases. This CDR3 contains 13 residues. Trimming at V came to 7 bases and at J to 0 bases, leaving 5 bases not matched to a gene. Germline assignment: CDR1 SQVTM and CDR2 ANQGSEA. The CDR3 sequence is CSGTGQLNTEAFF. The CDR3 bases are TGCAGCGGTACGGGACAGTTGAACACTGAAGCTTTCTTT.

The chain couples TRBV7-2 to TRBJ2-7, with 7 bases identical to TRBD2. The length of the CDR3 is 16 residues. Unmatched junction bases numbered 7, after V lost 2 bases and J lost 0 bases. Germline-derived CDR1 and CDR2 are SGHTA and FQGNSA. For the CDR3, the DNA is TGTACCAGCAGCTTAAGCGGGATCACGGGCTCCTACGAGCAGTACTTC. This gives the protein CTSSLSGITGSYEQYF.

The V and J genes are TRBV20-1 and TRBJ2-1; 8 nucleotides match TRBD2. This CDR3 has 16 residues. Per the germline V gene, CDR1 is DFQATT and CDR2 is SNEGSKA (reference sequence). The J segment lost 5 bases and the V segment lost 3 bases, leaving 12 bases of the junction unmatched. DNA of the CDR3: TGCAGTGCTAGCCTAGCGGGCCGCCGATTCCACAATGAGCAGTTCTTC. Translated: CSASLAGRRFHNEQFF.

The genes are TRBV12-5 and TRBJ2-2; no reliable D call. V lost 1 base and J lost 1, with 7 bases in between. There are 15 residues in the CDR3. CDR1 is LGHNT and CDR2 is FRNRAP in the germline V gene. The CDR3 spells CASGLGSMNTGELFF. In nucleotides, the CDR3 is TGTGCTAGTGGTTTGGGAAGTATGAACACCGGGGAGCTGTTTTTT.

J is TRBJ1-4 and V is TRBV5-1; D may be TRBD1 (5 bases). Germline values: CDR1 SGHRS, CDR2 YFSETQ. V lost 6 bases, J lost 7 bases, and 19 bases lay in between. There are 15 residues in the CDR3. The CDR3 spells CASTPEGSSREKLFF. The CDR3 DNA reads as TGCGCCAGCACCCCCGAGGGGAGCTCCCGTGAAAAACTGTTTTTT.

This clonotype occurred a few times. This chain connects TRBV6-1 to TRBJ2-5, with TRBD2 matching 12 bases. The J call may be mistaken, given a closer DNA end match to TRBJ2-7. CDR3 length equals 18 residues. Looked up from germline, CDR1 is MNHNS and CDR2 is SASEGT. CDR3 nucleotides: TGTGCCAGCAGTGAACAGGGGGCGCGGACTAGCGGGACGTACGAGCAGTACTTC. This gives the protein CASSEQGARTSGTYEQYF.

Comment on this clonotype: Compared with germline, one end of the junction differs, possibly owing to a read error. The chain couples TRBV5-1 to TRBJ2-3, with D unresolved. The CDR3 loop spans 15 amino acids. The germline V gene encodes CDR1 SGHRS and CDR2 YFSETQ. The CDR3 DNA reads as TGCACCAGCAGCTATGACCGGCCCAACCCAGATACGCAGTATTTT. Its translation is CTSSYDRPNPDTQYF.

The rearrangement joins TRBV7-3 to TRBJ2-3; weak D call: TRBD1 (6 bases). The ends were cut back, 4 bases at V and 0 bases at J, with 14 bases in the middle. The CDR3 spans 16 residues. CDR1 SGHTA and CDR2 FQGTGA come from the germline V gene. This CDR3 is CASSSADRLSTDTQYF. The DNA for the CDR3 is TGTGCCAGCAGCTCCGCCGACAGGCTTAGCACAGATACGCAGTATTTT. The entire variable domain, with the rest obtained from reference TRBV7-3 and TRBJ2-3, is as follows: GAGVSQTPSNKVTEKGKYVELRCDPISGHTALYWYRQSLGQGPEFLIYFQGTGAADDSGLPNDRFFAVRPEGSVSTLKIQRTERGDSAVYLCASSSADRLSTDTQYFGPGTRLTVL.

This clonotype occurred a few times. The DNA for the CDR3 is TGTGCCAGCAGTTTGAGGGGGGCTCATAGCTATGGCTACACCTTC. It translates to CASSLRGAHSYGYTF. The chain carries TRBV12-3 or TRBV12-4 and TRBJ1-2, with D perhaps TRBD1 (6 bases). CDR3 length: 15 amino acids. V dropped 3 bases and J dropped 4 bases, with 15 bases sitting between them.

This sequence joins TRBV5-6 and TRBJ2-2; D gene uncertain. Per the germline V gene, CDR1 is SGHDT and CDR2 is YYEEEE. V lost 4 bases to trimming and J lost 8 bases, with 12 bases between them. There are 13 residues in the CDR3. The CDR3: CASSVQAAGELFF. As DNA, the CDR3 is TGTGCCAGCAGCGTCCAGGCCGCGGGGGAGCTGTTTTTT.

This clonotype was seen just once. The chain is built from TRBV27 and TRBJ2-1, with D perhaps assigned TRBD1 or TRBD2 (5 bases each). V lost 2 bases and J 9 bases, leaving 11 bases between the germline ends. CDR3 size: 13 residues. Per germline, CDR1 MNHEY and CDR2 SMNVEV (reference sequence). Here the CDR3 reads CASSLGLGGEQFF. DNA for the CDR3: TGTGCCAGCAGTTTAGGACTTGGGGGTGAGCAGTTCTTC.

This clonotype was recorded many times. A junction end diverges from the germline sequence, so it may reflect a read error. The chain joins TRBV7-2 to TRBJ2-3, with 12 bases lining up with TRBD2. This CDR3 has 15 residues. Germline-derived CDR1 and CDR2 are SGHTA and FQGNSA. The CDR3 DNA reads TGTGCCAGCAGCCTAGCGGGAGGGCGGGTAGATACGCAGTATTTT. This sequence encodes CASSLAGGRVDTQYF. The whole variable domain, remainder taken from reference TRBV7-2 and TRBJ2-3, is GAGVSQSPSNKVTEKGKDVELRCDPISGHTALYWYRQSLGQGLEFLIYFQGNSAPDKSGLPSDRFSAERTGGSVSTLTIQRTQQEDSAVYLCASSLAGGRVDTQYFGPGTRLTVL.

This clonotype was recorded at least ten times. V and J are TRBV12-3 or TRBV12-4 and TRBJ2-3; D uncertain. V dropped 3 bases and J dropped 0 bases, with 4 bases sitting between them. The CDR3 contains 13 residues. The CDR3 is CASSLTSTDTQYF. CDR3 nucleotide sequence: TGTGCCAGCAGTTTGACTAGCACAGATACGCAGTATTTT.